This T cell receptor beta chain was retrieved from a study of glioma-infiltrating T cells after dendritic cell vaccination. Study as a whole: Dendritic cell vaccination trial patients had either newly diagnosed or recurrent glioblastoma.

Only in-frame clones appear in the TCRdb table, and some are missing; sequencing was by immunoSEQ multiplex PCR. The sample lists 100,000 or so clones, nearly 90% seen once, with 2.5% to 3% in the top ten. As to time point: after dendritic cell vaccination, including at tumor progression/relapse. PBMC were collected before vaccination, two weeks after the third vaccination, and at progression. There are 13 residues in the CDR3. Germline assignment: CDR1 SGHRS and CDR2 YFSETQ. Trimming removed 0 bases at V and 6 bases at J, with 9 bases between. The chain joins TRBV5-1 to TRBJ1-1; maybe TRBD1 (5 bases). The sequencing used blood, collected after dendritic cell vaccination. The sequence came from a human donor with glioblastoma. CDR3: CASSLDRGSEAFF. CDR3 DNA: TGCGCCAGCAGCTTGGATAGGGGATCTGAAGCTTTCTTT.